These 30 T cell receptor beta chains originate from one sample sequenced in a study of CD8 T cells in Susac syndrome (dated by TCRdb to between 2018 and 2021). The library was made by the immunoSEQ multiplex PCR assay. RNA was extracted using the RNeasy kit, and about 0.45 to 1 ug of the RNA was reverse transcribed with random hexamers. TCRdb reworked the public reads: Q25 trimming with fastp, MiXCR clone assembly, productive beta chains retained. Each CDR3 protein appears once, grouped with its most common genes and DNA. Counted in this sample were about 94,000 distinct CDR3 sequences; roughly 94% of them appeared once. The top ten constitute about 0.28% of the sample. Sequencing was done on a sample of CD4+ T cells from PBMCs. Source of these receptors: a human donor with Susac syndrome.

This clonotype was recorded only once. This CDR3 is CSLYRGPNTEAFF. The CDR3 coding sequence is TGCAGCTTATACAGGGGCCCGAACACTGAAGCTTTCTTT. The V call is TRBV29-1, the J call TRBJ1-1, with 7 bases matching TRBD1. The CDR3 runs 13 residues. The junction had 7 bases not matched to a gene; V was cut back by 8 bases and J by 1 base. The germline CDR1 and CDR2 sequences are SQVTM and ANQGSEA.

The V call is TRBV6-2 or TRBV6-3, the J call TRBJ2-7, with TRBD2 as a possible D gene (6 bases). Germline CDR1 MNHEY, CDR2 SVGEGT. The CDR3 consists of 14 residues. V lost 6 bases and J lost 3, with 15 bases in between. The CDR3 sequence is CASRRPGLLYEQYF. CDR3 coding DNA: TGTGCCAGCAGACGACCGGGACTCCTCTACGAGCAGTACTTC.

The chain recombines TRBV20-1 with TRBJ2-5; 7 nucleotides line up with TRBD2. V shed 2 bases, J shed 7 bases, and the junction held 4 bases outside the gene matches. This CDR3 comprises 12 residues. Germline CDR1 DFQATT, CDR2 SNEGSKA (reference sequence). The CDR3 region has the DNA TGCAGTGCTAGAATAGCGGGTGGGACCCAGTACTTC. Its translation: CSARIAGGTQYF.

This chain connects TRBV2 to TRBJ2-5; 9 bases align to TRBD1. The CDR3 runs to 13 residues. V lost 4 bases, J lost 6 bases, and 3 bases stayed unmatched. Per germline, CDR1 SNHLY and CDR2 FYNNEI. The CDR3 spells CASSGTGEKTQYF. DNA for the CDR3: TGTGCCAGCAGTGGGACAGGGGAGAAGACCCAGTACTTC. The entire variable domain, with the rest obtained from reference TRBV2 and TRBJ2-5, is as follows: EPEVTQTPSHQVTQMGQEVILRCVPISNHLYFYWYRQILGQKVEFLVSFYNNEISEKSEIFDDQFSVERPDGSNFTLKIRSTKLEDSAMYFCASSGTGEKTQYFGPGTRLLVL.

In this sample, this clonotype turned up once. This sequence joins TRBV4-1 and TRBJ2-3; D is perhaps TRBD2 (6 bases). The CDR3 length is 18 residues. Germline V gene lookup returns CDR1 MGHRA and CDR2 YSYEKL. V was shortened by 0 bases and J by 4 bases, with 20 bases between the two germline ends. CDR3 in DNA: TGCGCCAGCAGCCAAGATTGGGGTTGGTCTAGCGAGGCAGATACGCAGTATTTT. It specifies CASSQDWGWSSEADTQYF.

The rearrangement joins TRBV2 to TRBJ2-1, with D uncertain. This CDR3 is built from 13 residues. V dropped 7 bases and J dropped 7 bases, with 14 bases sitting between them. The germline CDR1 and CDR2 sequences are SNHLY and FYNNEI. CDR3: CASNNFGENEQFF. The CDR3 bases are TGTGCCAGCAACAACTTTGGAGAGAATGAGCAGTTCTTC.

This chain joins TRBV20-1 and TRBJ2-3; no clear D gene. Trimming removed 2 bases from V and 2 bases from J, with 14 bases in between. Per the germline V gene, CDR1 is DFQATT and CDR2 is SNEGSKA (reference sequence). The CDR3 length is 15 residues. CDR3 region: CSARPLGVTTDTQYF. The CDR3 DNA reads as TGCAGTGCTAGACCCCTAGGCGTCACCACAGATACGCAGTATTTT.

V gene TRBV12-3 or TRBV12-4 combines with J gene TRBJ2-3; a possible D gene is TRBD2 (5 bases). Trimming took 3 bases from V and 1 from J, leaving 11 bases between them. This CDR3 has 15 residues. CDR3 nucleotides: TGTGCCAGCAGTTTCGGCGGGTTTGGCACAGATACGCAGTATTTT. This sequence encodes CASSFGGFGTDTQYF.

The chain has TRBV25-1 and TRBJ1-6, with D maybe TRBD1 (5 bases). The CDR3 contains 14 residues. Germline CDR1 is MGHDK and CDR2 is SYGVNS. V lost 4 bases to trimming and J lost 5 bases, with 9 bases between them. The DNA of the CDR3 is TGTGCCAGCAGTGTAGAGGGGCATAATTCACCCCTCCACTTT. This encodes CASSVEGHNSPLHF.

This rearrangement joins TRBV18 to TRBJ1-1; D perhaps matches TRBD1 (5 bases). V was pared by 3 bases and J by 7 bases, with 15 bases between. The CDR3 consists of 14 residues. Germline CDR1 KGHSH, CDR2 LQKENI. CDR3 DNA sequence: TGTGCCAGCTCACCTCTAGGATACGGGGGTGAAGCTTTCTTT. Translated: CASSPLGYGGEAFF.

The CDR3 DNA sequence: TGTGCCAGCAGTCTTCGGGGGAGCTCCTACAATGAGCAGTTCTTC. Protein sequence: CASSLRGSSYNEQFF. The chain has TRBV14 and TRBJ2-1; D might be TRBD2 (6 bases). The CDR3 contains 15 residues. Looked up from germline, CDR1 is SGHDN and CDR2 is FVKESK. The germline V and J ends were trimmed by 6 bases and 0 bases, with 12 bases remaining between them.

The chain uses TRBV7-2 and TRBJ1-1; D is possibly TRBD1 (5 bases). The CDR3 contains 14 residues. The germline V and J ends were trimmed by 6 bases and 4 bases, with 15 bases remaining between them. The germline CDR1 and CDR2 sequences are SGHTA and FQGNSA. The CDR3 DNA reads TGTGCCAGCAGAACGGGGGGTACGAGCACTGAAGCTTTCTTT. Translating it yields CASRTGGTSTEAFF.

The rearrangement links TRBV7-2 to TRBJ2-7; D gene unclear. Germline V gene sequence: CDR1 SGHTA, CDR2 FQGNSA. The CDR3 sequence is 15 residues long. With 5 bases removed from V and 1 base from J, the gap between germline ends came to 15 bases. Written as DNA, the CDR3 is TGTGCCAGCAGCGAAACCGGGTTTTCTTCCTACGAGCAGTACTTC. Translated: CASSETGFSSYEQYF.

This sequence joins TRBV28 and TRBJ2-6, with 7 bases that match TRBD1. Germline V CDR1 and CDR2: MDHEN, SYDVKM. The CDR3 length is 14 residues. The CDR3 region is CVTGLSSGANVLTF. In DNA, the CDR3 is TGTGTGACAGGGCTGAGCTCTGGGGCCAACGTCCTGACTTTC. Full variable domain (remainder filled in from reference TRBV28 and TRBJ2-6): DVKVTQSSRYLVKRTGEKVFLECVQDMDHENMFWYRQDPGLGLRLIYFSYDVKMKEKGDIPEGYSVSREKKERFSLILESASTNQTSMYLCVTGLSSGANVLTFGAGSRLTVL.

In DNA form, the CDR3 reads TGTGCCAGCAGCGCCAGGGGAAGGGACGAGCAGTACTTC. It yields the protein CASSARGRDEQYF. V is TRBV9 and J is TRBJ2-7, with a weak D call TRBD1 (6 bases). V was shortened by 3 bases and J by 5 bases, with 12 bases between the two germline ends. CDR1 is SGDLS, CDR2 YYNGEE, per germline. The CDR3 covers 13 residues.

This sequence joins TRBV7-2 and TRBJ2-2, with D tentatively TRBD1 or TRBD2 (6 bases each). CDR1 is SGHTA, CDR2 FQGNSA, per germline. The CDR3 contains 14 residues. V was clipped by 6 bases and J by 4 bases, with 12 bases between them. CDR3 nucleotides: TGTGCCAGCAGGGAAGGGGGGAGCACCGGGGAGCTGTTTTTT. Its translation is CASREGGSTGELFF.

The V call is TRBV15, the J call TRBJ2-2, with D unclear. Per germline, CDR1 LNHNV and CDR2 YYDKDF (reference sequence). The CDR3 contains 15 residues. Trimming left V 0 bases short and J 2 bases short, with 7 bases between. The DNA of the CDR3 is TGTGCCACCAGCAGAGATTTCCTAAACACCGGGGAGCTGTTTTTT. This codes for CATSRDFLNTGELFF.

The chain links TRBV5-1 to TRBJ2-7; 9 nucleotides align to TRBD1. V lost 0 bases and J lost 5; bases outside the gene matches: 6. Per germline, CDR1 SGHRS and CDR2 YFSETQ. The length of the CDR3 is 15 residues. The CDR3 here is CASSLGQQGADEQYF. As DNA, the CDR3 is TGCGCCAGCAGCTTGGGCCAACAGGGGGCCGACGAGCAGTACTTC.

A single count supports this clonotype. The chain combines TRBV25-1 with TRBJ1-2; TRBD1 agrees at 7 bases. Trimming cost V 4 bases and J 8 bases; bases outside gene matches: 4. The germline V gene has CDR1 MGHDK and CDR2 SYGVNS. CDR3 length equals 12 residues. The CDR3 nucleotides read TGTGCCAGCAGTGTGGACAGGCTGGGCTACACCTTC. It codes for CASSVDRLGYTF.

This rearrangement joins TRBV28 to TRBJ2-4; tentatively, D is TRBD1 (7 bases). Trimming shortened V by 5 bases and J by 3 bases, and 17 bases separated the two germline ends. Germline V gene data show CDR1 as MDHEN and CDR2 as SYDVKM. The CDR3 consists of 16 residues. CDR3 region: CASSPQGRGVKNIQYF. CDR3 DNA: TGTGCCAGCAGTCCACAGGGGCGGGGTGTCAAAAACATTCAGTACTTC. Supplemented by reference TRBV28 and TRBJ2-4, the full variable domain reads DVKVTQSSRYLVKRTGEKVFLECVQDMDHENMFWYRQDPGLGLRLIYFSYDVKMKEKGDIPEGYSVSREKKERFSLILESASTNQTSMYLCASSPQGRGVKNIQYFGAGTRLSVL.

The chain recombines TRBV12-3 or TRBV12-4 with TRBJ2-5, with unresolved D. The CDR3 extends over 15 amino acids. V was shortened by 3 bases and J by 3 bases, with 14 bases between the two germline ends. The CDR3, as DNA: TGTGCCAGCAGTTTTCGAGATAACAGAGAAGAGACCCAGTACTTC. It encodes CASSFRDNREETQYF.

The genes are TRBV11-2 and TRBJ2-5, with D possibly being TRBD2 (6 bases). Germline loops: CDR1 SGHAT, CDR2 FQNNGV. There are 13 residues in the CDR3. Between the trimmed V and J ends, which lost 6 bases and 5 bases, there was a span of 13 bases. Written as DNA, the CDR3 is TGTGCCAGCAGTTGGACTATTCGGGAGACCCAGTACTTC. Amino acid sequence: CASSWTIRETQYF.

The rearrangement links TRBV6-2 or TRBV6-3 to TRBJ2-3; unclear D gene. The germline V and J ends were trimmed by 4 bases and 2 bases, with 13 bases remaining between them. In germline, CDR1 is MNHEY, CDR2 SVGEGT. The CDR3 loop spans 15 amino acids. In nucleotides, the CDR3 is TGTGCCAGCAGTTTACGAAGCTCCCTCACAGATACGCAGTATTTT. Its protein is CASSLRSSLTDTQYF.

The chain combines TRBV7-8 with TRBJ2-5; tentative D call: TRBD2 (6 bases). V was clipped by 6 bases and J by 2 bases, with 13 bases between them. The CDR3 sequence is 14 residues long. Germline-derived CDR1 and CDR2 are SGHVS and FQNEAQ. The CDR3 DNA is TGTGCCAGCAGAACGGGGGAAACTCAAGAGACCCAGTACTTC. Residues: CASRTGETQETQYF.

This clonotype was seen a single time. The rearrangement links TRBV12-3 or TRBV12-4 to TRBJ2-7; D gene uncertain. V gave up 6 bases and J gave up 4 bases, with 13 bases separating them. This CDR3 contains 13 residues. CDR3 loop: CASRHDPGYEQYF. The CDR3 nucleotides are TGTGCCAGCAGACACGACCCGGGTTACGAGCAGTACTTC.

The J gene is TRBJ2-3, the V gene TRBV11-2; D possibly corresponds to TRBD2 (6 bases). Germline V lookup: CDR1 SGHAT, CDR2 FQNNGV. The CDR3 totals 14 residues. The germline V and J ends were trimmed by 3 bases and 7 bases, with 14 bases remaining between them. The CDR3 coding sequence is TGTGCCAGCAGCTTGATGCGGGATGAGAATACGCAGTATTTT. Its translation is CASSLMRDENTQYF.

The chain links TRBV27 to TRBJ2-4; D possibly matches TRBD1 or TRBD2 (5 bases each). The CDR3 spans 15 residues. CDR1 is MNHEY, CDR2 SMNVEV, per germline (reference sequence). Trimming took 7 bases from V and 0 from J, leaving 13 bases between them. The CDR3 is CASKSRGVAKNIQYF. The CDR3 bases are TGTGCCAGCAAGAGTCGAGGGGTAGCCAAAAACATTCAGTACTTC.

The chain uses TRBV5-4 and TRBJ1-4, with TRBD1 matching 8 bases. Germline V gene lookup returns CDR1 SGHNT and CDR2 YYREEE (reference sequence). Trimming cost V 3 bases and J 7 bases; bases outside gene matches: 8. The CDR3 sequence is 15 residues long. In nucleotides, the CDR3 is TGTGCCAGCAGCTCCGACAGGGGAGGGGGTGAAAAACTGTTTTTT. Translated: CASSSDRGGGEKLFF.

The DNA of the CDR3 is TGCAGTGCTAGAAGCGGCGGGGGGGCGGTAGATACGCAGTATTTT. As protein: CSARSGGGAVDTQYF. The chain couples TRBV20-1 to TRBJ2-3; TRBD2 matches 9 bases. The CDR3 spans 15 residues. The germline V gene has CDR1 DFQATT and CDR2 SNEGSKA (reference sequence). Germline trimming cut 2 bases from V and 5 bases from J; bases unmatched to any gene: 8.

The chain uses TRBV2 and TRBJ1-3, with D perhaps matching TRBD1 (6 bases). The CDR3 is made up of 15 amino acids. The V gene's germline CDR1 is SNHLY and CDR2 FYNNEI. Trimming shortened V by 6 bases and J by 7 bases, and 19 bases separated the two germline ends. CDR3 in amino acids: CASRADSSVRNTIYF. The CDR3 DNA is TGTGCCAGCAGGGCGGACAGTTCAGTAAGGAACACCATATATTTT. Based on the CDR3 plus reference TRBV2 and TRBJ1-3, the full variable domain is EPEVTQTPSHQVTQMGQEVILRCVPISNHLYFYWYRQILGQKVEFLVSFYNNEISEKSEIFDDQFSVERPDGSNFTLKIRSTKLEDSAMYFCASRADSSVRNTIYFGEGSWLTVV.